Each of the 11 T cell receptor beta chains below was sequenced from the same sample in a study of beta chain features in type 1 diabetes. Study-wide points: The study found moderately but significantly shorter TCRB CDR3s in all four CD4+ subsets of Type 1 diabetes patients.

The antigens these receptors bind are not known. What was sequenced were expressed TCRB transcripts, since all of the isolated RNA had been reverse transcribed. TCRdb's table, derived via immunoSEQ multiplex PCR, lists solely in-frame clones and lacks some. The sample consists of about 390,000 clones, 9.6% of them appearing once. Sequencing input: central memory CD4+ T cells from blood. The receptors here all came from a man aged 30 to 39 with type 1 diabetes.

This clone appeared many times. This chain joins TRBV30 and TRBJ2-1; D unclear. In germline, CDR1 is GTSNPN, CDR2 SVGIG (reference sequence). The CDR3 has 10 residues. Trimming stripped 5 bases from V and 7 bases from J, with 6 bases between. For the CDR3, the DNA is TGTGCCTGGGGGCGGAATGAGCAGTTCTTC. Its translation is CAWGRNEQFF.

This clone was detected ten times or more. This sequence joins TRBV7-2 and TRBJ1-3; 9 bases line up with TRBD1. Per the germline V gene, CDR1 is SGHTA and CDR2 is FQGNSA. This CDR3 is 18 amino acids long. Unmatched junction bases numbered 11, after V lost 5 bases and J lost 0 bases. CDR3 sequence reads: CASSQQGGTGTSGNTIYF. CDR3 nucleotides: TGTGCCAGCAGCCAACAGGGCGGGACAGGGACCTCTGGAAACACCATATATTTT.

This clone was detected only a few times. The chain couples TRBV6-5 to TRBJ2-4; 8 bases map to TRBD1. Germline loops: CDR1 MNHEY, CDR2 SVGAGI. Germline trimming cut 6 bases from V and 8 bases from J; bases unmatched to any gene: 12. The CDR3 is made up of 15 amino acids. CDR3 sequence: CASSDLAGQAHIQYF. The CDR3 DNA reads as TGTGCCAGCAGCGACCTGGCGGGACAGGCTCACATTCAGTACTTC.

This clone has just a few counts. The chain has TRBV7-9 and TRBJ1-4; no clear D gene. V was pared by 0 bases and J by 7 bases, with 12 bases between. Germline loops: CDR1 SEHNR, CDR2 FQNEAQ (reference sequence). The CDR3 extends over 15 amino acids. CDR3 nucleotide sequence: TGTGCCAGCAGCTTAGCGGTGGCGGCGGGTGAAAAACTGTTTTTT. It yields the protein CASSLAVAAGEKLFF.

The chain is built from TRBV6-5 and TRBJ2-1; D call uncertain. The CDR3 loop spans 13 amino acids. Deletions cut 8 bases from V and 2 bases from J, with 10 bases between. Germline loops: CDR1 MNHEY, CDR2 SVGAGI. The CDR3 region has the DNA TGTGCCAGCTGTTGGGGTCCCTACAATGAGCAGTTCTTC. Protein product: CASCWGPYNEQFF.

This clone showed up many times. V gene TRBV10-1 combines with J gene TRBJ2-1, with D uncertain. V was clipped by 6 bases and J by 5 bases, with 8 bases between them. The CDR3 runs 12 residues. Germline lookup yields CDR1 WNHNN and CDR2 SYGVQD (reference sequence). The CDR3 region is CASREGDNEQFF. CDR3 DNA: TGCGCCAGCAGGGAAGGAGACAATGAGCAGTTCTTC.

Regarding this clone: The sample holds other DNA sequences that translate to the same CDR3. The gene calls are TRBV5-1 and TRBJ1-1, with D hard to call. CDR3 size: 13 residues. The V and J ends lost 4 bases and 2 bases respectively, with 9 bases between them. CDR1 is SGHRS, CDR2 YFSETQ, per germline. For the CDR3, the DNA is TGCGCCAGCAGCATAACAGTAAACACTGAAGCTTTCTTT. The encoded protein is CASSITVNTEAFF. The whole variable domain, remainder taken from reference TRBV5-1 and TRBJ1-1, is KAGVTQTPRYLIKTRGQQVTLSCSPISGHRSVSWYQQTPGQGLQFLFEYFSETQRNKGNFPGRFSGRQFSNSRSEMNVSTLELGDSALYLCASSITVNTEAFFGQGTRLTVV.

The chain has TRBV5-4 and TRBJ2-2; D ambiguous. The CDR3 covers 14 residues. CDR1 and CDR2 from the germline V gene are SGHNT and YYREEE (reference sequence). V was pared by 4 bases and J by 7 bases, with 14 bases between. The CDR3 nucleotides are TGTGCCAGCAGCCAAGTTCAGGACGGCGGGGAGCTGTTTTTT. It yields the protein CASSQVQDGGELFF.

The chain has TRBV9 and TRBJ2-3, with D unresolved. CDR1 SGDLS and CDR2 YYNGEE come from the germline V gene. The CDR3 length is 11 residues. The germline V and J ends were trimmed by 9 bases and 2 bases, with 7 bases remaining between them. The chain's CDR3 is CANSLTDTQYF. The CDR3, as DNA: TGTGCCAACAGTCTCACAGATACGCAGTATTTT.

The chain has TRBV30 and TRBJ2-2; D tentatively reads TRBD1 or TRBD2 (9 bases each). Germline V gene lookup returns CDR1 GTSNPN and CDR2 SVGIG (reference sequence). The V end lost 8 bases, the J end lost 0 bases, and 34 bases lay between the germline ends. The CDR3 covers 21 residues. The CDR3 DNA reads as TGTGCCCGCACCGGGACAGGGACCTTAGGACTAGCGAAGGCGAACACCGGGGAGCTGTTTTTT. Amino acid sequence: CARTGTGTLGLAKANTGELFF.

J is TRBJ2-5 and V is TRBV19, with TRBD1 identical over 8 bases. The J call may be wrong; the DNA end is better matched by TRBJ2-7. The CDR3 consists of 16 residues. CDR1 is LNHDA and CDR2 is SQIVND in the germline V gene (reference sequence). The CDR3 DNA follows: TGTGCCAGTAGTATCTCCACCGACAGGGGTCGGTACGAGCAGTACTTC. This translates into CASSISTDRGRYEQYF.